The sequence of this TCR beta chain was determined in a study of T cells in Graves' hyperthyroidism and ophthalmopathy. Inclusion characteristics of ophthalmopathy patients comprised a Clinical Activity Score of at least 3, a NOSPECS grade of at least 4, and duration under 3 months. Reasons for excluding patients were uncontrolled infection, other autoimmune disease, pregnancy or lactation. Amplification yielded TCR beta CDR3 regions, with RNA transcripts as the source. First-round RT-PCR with HTBI primers amplified the TCR CDR3 region. TCRdb passed the multiplex PCR reads through MiXCR, listing each CDR3 protein once. The repertoire has under 550,000 distinct CDR3 sequences, 15% to 20% of them found once; the top ten carry over 45%. Overall study results and limits: With a median lead of approximately 6 months before onset, the model predicted ophthalmopathy.

Points on this clonotype: Its antigen remains unknown.

The V end was cut by 9 bases, the J end by 7 bases, with 20 bases between. The germline CDR1 and CDR2 sequences are SGHRS and YFSETQ. The CDR3 spans 14 residues. Input material: blood. The chain has TRBV5-1 and TRBJ2-1; D is perhaps TRBD2 (5 bases). The clonotype comes from a man in his forties with Graves' ophthalmopathy. CDR3 in amino acids: CATREEAPGNEQFF. The CDR3 nucleotides read TGCGCCACCCGCGAAGAGGCGCCGGGAAATGAGCAGTTCTTC.